This TCR beta chain was found in a study of human T cells and chemical hapten exposure. As to time point: patch test 2, 6 weeks after DPC sensitization. Treatment meaning: therapeutic diphenylcyclopropenone sensitization with weekly scalp DPC. This clonotype was counted at least ten times. TCRdb redid the calling of the RACE reads with MiXCR, one entry per CDR3 protein. The top ten hold 1.2% to 1.5% of the sample, which has more than 110,000 distinct CDR3 sequences, approximately 10% seen once. The specimen comprised whole blood, sampled in connection with sensitization to the hapten diphenylcyclopropenone (DPC). The receptor's source is a woman between 50 and 59 years old with alopecia areata. Some clones in this sample may be carry-over from other donors' samples.

In nucleotides, the CDR3 is TGTGCCAGCAGCTTAGATGCCGGCGCCTTAGGTATCGATGAGCAGTTCTTC. Translated: CASSLDAGALGIDEQFF. V usage is TRBV7-2 and J usage is TRBJ2-1; D is ambiguous. The germline CDR1 and CDR2 sequences are SGHTA and FQGNSA. V lost 1 base and J 8 bases, leaving 21 bases between the germline ends. CDR3 size: 17 residues.